The 3 T cell receptor beta chains below were found in one sample sequenced in a study of regulatory T cells in long-lasting Graves disease. Time point denoted: persistent/refractory GD, antithyroid drugs over 5 years with positive TRAb. RNA from PBMCs was the source of the TCR library. CDR3-region Arm-PCR and iRepertoire HTBI primers produced the TCR beta libraries. TCRdb called the multiplex PCR reads again in MiXCR, with one record for every CDR3 protein. The sample contains around 450,000 distinct CDR3 sequences, roughly 21% of which appear only once. This sample comprised peripheral blood mononuclear cells (PBMCs), obtained when the disease was refractory, from a patient treated with antithyroid drugs. These receptor sequences come from a female donor with Graves disease.

This clonotype was recorded at least ten times. The chain links TRBV6-1 to TRBJ2-5; D ambiguous. The CDR3 loop spans 16 amino acids. Trimming stripped 5 bases from V and 4 bases from J, with 20 bases between. Germline V gives CDR1 MNHNS, CDR2 SASEGT. The CDR3 sequence is CASSNLYQERRETQYF. The CDR3 DNA sequence: TGTGCCAGCAGTAACCTGTACCAAGAACGTCGAGAGACCCAGTACTTC.

Ten or more counts support this clonotype. The rearrangement joins TRBV28 to TRBJ2-7, with a tentative D call TRBD1 (6 bases). V was pared by 0 bases and J by 3 bases, with 12 bases between. Germline CDR1 MDHEN, CDR2 SYDVKM. This CDR3 is built from 15 residues. This CDR3 reads CASSLWAGEFYEQYF. The CDR3 DNA follows: TGTGCCAGCAGTTTATGGGCAGGGGAGTTCTACGAGCAGTACTTC.

There are a few counts of this clonotype. The chain employs TRBV12-3 or TRBV12-4 and TRBJ1-5; D uncertain. Trimming pared 7 bases from V and 7 bases from J, leaving 14 bases between. The CDR3 is 13 residues long. CDR3 sequence (DNA): TGTGCCAGCAAAAGGGAGGGATCGCAGCCCCAGCATTTT. This gives the protein CASKREGSQPQHF.